This note documents a single T cell receptor (beta chain) sequence. What it binds is unknown. Germline loops: CDR1 LNHDA, CDR2 SQIVND (reference sequence). The CDR3 covers 14 residues. V was pared by 5 bases and J by 4 bases, with 0 bases of the junction left unmatched. The data belong to a study of yellow fever vaccine responses in identical twins. The study, taken as a whole, reports: Convergence reportedly seemed to mark part of the twins' vaccine T cell response, with personalization marking the rest.

TCRdb used MiXCR to reprocess the RT-PCR reads, holding one entry per CDR3 protein. This sample carries about 11,000 distinct CDR3 sequences, 65% to 80% of them seen once, and the ten largest clones take less than 8.5%. The chain links TRBV19 to TRBJ2-3; 13 bases agree with TRBD2. This sequence was found in a woman aged 18 to 35 who received the yellow fever vaccine. The source material was T cells from blood (PBMCs), unsorted or a sorted subset (not recorded which), sampled before or after yellow fever vaccination (not recorded which). The CDR3 protein is CASSGTSGADTQYF. DNA of the CDR3: TGTGCCAGTAGTGGGACTAGCGGGGCAGATACGCAGTATTTT.